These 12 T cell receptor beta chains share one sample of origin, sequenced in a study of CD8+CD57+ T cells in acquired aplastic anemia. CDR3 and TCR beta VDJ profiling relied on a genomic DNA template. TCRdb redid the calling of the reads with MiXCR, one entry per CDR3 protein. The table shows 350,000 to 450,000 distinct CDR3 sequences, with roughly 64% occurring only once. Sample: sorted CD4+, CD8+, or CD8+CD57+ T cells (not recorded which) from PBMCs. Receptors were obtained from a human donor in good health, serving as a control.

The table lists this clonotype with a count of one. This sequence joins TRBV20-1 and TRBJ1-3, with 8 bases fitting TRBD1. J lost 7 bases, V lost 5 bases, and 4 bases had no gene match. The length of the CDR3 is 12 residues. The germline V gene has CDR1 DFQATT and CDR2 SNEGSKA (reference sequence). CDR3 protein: CSAGGQVNTIYF. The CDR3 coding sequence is TGCAGTGCTGGGGGACAGGTGAACACCATATATTTT.

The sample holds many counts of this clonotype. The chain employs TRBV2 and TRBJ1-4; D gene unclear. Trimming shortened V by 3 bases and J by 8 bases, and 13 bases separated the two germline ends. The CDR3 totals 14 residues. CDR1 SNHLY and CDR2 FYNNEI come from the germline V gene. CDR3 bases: TGTGCCAGCAGTGATAATGGGCGAGGGGAAAAACTGTTTTTT. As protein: CASSDNGRGEKLFF.

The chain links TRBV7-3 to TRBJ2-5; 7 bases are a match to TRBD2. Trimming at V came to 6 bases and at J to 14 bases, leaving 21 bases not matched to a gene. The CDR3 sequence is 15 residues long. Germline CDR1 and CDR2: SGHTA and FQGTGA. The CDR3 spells CASSRGVSTHTQYYF. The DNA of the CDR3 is TGTGCCAGCAGTCGGGGGGTAAGCACACATACGCAGTATTACTTC.

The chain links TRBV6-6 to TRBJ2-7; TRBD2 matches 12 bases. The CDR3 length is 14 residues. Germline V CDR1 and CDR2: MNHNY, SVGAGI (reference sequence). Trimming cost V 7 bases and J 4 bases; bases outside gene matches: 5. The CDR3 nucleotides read TGTGCCAGCAACATAACTAGCGGGGGGTACGAGCAGTACTTC. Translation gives CASNITSGGYEQYF.

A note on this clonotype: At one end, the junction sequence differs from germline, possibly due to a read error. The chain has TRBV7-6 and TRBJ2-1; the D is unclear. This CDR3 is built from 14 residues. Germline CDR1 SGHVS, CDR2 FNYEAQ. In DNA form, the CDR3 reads TGTGCCAGCAGCTCGGGCCCGTTGGGTACTCCGCAGTATTTC. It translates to CASSSGPLGTPQYF.

The CDR3 sequence is CSPRCSGGITEAFF. The CDR3 DNA sequence: TGCAGTCCCAGGTGTAGCGGCGGGATCACTGAAGCTTTCTTT. J is TRBJ1-1 and V is TRBV20-1; D unclear. This CDR3 contains 14 residues. Germline V gene sequence: CDR1 DFQATT, CDR2 SNEGSKA (reference sequence). Trimming took off 8 bases at V and 4 bases at J, with 20 bases between the two ends.

The CDR3 coding sequence is TGCAGTGCTAGACAGGGCTACGAGCAGTACTTC. Translation gives CSARQGYEQYF. This chain joins TRBV20-1 and TRBJ2-7, with D maybe TRBD1 (5 bases). The V gene's germline CDR1 is DFQATT and CDR2 SNEGSKA (reference sequence). The V end was cut by 2 bases, the J end by 3 bases, with 5 bases between. This CDR3 is 11 amino acids long.

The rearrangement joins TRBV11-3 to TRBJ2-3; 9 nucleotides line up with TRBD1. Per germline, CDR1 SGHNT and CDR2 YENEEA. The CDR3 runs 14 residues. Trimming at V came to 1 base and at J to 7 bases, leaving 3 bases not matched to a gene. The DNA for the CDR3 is TGTGCCAGCAGCTTAGGGACAGGGGAGAATACGCAGTATTTT. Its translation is CASSLGTGENTQYF.

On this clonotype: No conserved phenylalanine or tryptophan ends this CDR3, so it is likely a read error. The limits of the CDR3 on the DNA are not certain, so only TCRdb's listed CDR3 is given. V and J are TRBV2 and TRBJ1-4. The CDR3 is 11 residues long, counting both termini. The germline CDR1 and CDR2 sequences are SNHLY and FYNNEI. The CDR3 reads CASKARISLLL.

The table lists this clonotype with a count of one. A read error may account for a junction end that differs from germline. DNA for the CDR3: TGTGCCAGCAGCGCCGGGACAGGGAGATCACCCCACCACTTT. This codes for CASSAGTGRSPHHF. The V gene is TRBV7-2, the J gene TRBJ1-6; TRBD1 matches at 9 bases. CDR1 and CDR2 from the germline V gene are SGHTA and FQGNSA. The CDR3 has 14 amino acids.

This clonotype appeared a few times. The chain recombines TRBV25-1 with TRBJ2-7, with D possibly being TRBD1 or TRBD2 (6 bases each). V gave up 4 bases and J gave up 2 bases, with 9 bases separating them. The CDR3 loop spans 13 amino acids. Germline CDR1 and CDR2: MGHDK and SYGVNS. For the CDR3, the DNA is TGTGCCAGCAGTGTGGGGGGCACCTACGAGCAGTACTTC. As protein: CASSVGGTYEQYF.

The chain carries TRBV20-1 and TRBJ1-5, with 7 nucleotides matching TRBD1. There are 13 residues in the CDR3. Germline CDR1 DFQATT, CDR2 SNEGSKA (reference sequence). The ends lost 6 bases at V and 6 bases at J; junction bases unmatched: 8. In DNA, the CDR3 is TGCAGTGCAGATAGACAGGGAGGTCAGCCCCAGCATTTT. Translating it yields CSADRQGGQPQHF.